Listed here is a single T cell receptor beta chain. Its antigen is as yet unknown. This entry is derived from a study of cytotoxic CD8 clonotypes in ibrutinib-treated CLL. About the research overall: Responses: approximately 24 partial, 2 complete; after median about 70 months, roughly 14 stayed remitted, roughly 12 progressed.

Study-wide results and limits: The study found public clonotypes uncommon, contracting or stable on treatment. Progressing and sustained-remission patients had different sampling times. Clonality was higher at baseline than in age-matched healthy donors and tracked circulating CD8+ T-cell counts.

Germline CDR1 and CDR2: LNHDA and SQIVND (reference sequence). V lost 0 bases, J lost 4 bases, and 6 bases lay in between. CDR3 length equals 13 residues. The repertoire was sequenced with immunoSEQ multiplex PCR; TCRdb's copy has only in-frame clones and lacks some. The table lists 45,000 to 60,000 clones, 56% of them singletons. The rearrangement joins TRBV19 to TRBJ1-2; D is uncertain. This sample comprised PBMCs, obtained after 24 months of ibrutinib treatment. The origin of this receptor is a human donor with chronic lymphocytic leukemia. In DNA form, the CDR3 reads TGTGCCAGTAGTATAGACCCACCCTATGGCTACACCTTC. This encodes CASSIDPPYGYTF.